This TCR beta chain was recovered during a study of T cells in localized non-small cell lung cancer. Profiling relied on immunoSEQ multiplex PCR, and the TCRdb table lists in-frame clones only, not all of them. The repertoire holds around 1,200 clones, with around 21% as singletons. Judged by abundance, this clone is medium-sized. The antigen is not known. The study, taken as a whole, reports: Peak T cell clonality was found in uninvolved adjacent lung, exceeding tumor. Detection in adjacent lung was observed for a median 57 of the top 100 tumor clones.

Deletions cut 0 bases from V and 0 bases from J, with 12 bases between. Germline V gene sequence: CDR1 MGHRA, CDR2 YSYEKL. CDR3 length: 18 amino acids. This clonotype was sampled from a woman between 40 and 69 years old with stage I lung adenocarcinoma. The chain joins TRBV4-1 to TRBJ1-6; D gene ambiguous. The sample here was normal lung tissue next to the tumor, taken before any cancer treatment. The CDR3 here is CASSQDPAESSYNSPLHF. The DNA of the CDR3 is TGCGCCAGCAGCCAAGATCCGGCAGAGAGCTCCTATAATTCACCCCTCCACTTT.